What follows are 12 T cell receptor beta chains derived from one specimen sequenced in a study of cytomegalovirus exposure and HLA in healthy donors. PCR used 60 Vbeta primers and 13 Jbeta primers. The assay was immunoSEQ multiplex PCR, and TCRdb's table has in-frame clones only and misses some. The sample lists 140,000 to 150,000 clones; roughly 78% were seen once. The sequenced material came from PBMCs. The receptors stem from a female donor in good health and CMV-seronegative.

This sequence joins TRBV7-2 and TRBJ2-6; TRBD1 matches at 10 bases. With V trimmed by 9 bases and J by 0 bases, 14 bases remained unmatched. The CDR3 spans 19 residues. The germline CDR1 and CDR2 sequences are SGHTA and FQGNSA. CDR3 in DNA: TGTGCCAGTAGCCCAGGGGTGACAGGGGGCGTCTCTGGGGCCAACGTCCTGACTTTC. This sequence encodes CASSPGVTGGVSGANVLTF.

The rearrangement joins TRBV18 to TRBJ2-1; 11 bases line up with TRBD2. The V gene end was trimmed by 10 bases and the J gene end by 0 bases; junction bases not matched to a gene: 11. CDR1 is KGHSH and CDR2 is LQKENI in the germline V gene. The CDR3 has 17 residues. The CDR3 is CATSSLAGGSSYNEQFF. Here the CDR3 DNA reads TGTGCCACCTCCTCCCTAGCGGGGGGTAGCTCCTACAATGAGCAGTTCTTC.

This clone was seen only a few times. The rearrangement links TRBV5-4 to TRBJ1-4; 9 nucleotides agree with TRBD1. The CDR3 covers 15 residues. Germline V gene lookup returns CDR1 SGHNT and CDR2 YYREEE (reference sequence). V gave up 4 bases and J gave up 3 bases; unmatched junction bases: 4. The CDR3 region has the DNA TGTGCCAGCAGCGGAGGACAGGGGCCTAATGAAAAACTGTTTTTT. Translation: CASSGGQGPNEKLFF.

The chain has TRBV2 and TRBJ1-1; TRBD1 is a possible D gene (5 bases). Per the germline V gene, CDR1 is SNHLY and CDR2 is FYNNEI. V was trimmed by 5 bases and J by 3 bases, leaving 16 bases between them. The CDR3 contains 15 residues. The CDR3 loop is CASSPSGQGYTEAFF. The CDR3 DNA is TGTGCCAGCAGTCCTTCAGGGCAGGGATACACTGAAGCTTTCTTT.

CDR3 sequence (DNA): TGTGCCAGCAGTCACCTAGCGGGAAACTACAATGAGCAGTTCTTC. Translated, it gives CASSHLAGNYNEQFF. This chain links TRBV28 with TRBJ2-1, with 9 bases lining up with TRBD2. The CDR3 has 15 amino acids. Per the germline V gene, CDR1 is MDHEN and CDR2 is SYDVKM. J lost 3 bases, V lost 5 bases, and 5 bases had no gene match.

The chain has TRBV9 and TRBJ2-3; 9 bases match TRBD2. With V trimmed by 0 bases and J by 2 bases, 10 bases remained unmatched. Germline V gene data show CDR1 as SGDLS and CDR2 as YYNGEE. This CDR3 has 18 residues. CDR3 nucleotide sequence: TGTGCCAGCAGCGTAGGCGGGAGGGCCATCCAGACCACAGATACGCAGTATTTT. Protein: CASSVGGRAIQTTDTQYF.

This clone has just a few counts. This chain links TRBV10-3 with TRBJ1-1; the D is unclear. Looked up from germline, CDR1 is ENHRY and CDR2 is SYGVKD. Trimming took 11 bases from V and 1 from J, leaving 17 bases between them. This CDR3 has 14 amino acids. The CDR3 nucleotides are TGTGCCGCGAGGAGCGCCGGAGCGAACACTGAAGCTTTCTTT. Protein product: CAARSAGANTEAFF.

CDR3 protein: CAWSSGSPGHESNQPQHF. CDR3 DNA sequence: TGTGCCTGGTCGTCCGGTTCCCCGGGACACGAAAGCAATCAGCCCCAGCATTTT. J is TRBJ1-5 and V is TRBV30; weak D call: TRBD1 (6 bases). The CDR3 sequence is 18 residues long. CDR1 and CDR2 (germline): GTSNPN, SVGIG (reference sequence). Between the trimmed V and J ends, which lost 5 bases and 1 base, there was a span of 24 bases.

The gene calls are TRBV4-3 and TRBJ2-2, with 10 bases lining up with TRBD2. The CDR3 has 19 residues. Germline-derived CDR1 and CDR2 are LGHNA and YSLEER. V lost 2 bases and J lost 3; bases outside the gene matches: 12. The CDR3 nucleotides read TGCGCCAGCAGCCAAATCCCCGCGGGAGCGGGGGGGGACACCGGGGAGCTGTTTTTT. Translated: CASSQIPAGAGGDTGELFF.

The rearrangement links TRBV13 to TRBJ2-7; 7 bases match TRBD1. This CDR3 contains 14 residues. V lost 0 bases and J lost 4; bases outside the gene matches: 3. Germline V lookup: CDR1 PRHDT, CDR2 FYEKMQ (reference sequence). The CDR3 DNA reads as TGTGCCAGCAGCTTAGGGGACAGGAGTTACGAGCAGTACTTC. Translated: CASSLGDRSYEQYF.

This clone was picked up one time. J is TRBJ1-4 and V is TRBV7-9, with 7 bases identical to TRBD1. Trimming at V came to 3 bases and at J to 8 bases, leaving 12 bases not matched to a gene. CDR1 is SEHNR and CDR2 is FQNEAQ in the germline V gene (reference sequence). The CDR3 is 16 amino acids. CDR3 coding DNA: TGTGCCAGCAGCTTCCCTGCAACTGGGACAGAGGAAAAACTGTTTTTT. Protein: CASSFPATGTEEKLFF.

This chain joins TRBV7-2 and TRBJ2-2; no firm D call. V was shortened by 1 base and J by 3 bases, with 6 bases between the two germline ends. Germline lookup yields CDR1 SGHTA and CDR2 FQGNSA. The CDR3 runs to 14 residues. CDR3 bases: TGTGCCAGCAGCTTAGGATACTACACCGGGGAGCTGTTTTTT. It encodes CASSLGYYTGELFF.